A selection of T cell receptor beta chains follows, all from one sample in a study of T cell repertoires in cytomegalovirus infection. TCRdb re-derived calls from the reads in MiXCR, one entry per CDR3 protein. The sample lists roughly 640,000 distinct CDR3 sequences; 20% to 25% were seen once. The source material was CD8+ T cells from PBMCs. The receptors originated from a human donor in good health (CMV status not recorded). Some clones in this sample may be carry-over from other donors' samples. CDR3s include the opening cysteine and the closing phenylalanine or tryptophan. Each record gives: D gene, clone size, V gene, J gene, CDR3 DNA, CDR3 protein. The D gene is left open where the match is weak. Part of the rows lack a size; the others show once, few, many or a class for expanded clones.

TRBD1	.	TRBV12-3/TRBV12-4	TRBJ1-5	TGTGCCAGCAGCCCGGGACAGACCGTTTATAGCAATCAGCCCCAGCATTTT	CASSPGQTVYSNQPQHF
.	.	TRBV9	TRBJ2-1	TGTGCCAGCAGCGCCACTGATGAGCAGTTCTTC	CASSATDEQFF
TRBD2	.	TRBV20-1	TRBJ2-7	TGCAGTGCTAGAGACCGGGAATGGAGCGGGAGCTACGAGCAGTACTTC	CSARDREWSGSYEQYF
.	.	TRBV14	TRBJ2-7	TGTGCCAGCAGCCCCGCAGGAGCCTACGAGCAGTACTTC	CASSPAGAYEQYF
TRBD1	.	TRBV6-4	TRBJ1-6	TGTGCCAGCAGTGAATGGGACAGCAATTCACCCCTCCACTTT	CASSEWDSNSPLHF
.	.	TRBV20-1	TRBJ2-3	TGCAGTGCCATCGGGCGGGGAGTTGCAGATACGCAGTATTTT	CSAIGRGVADTQYF
.	.	TRBV20-1	TRBJ1-6	TGCAGTGCTCCCTCGACAGATTCCTTCTATAATTCACCCCTCCACTTT	CSAPSTDSFYNSPLHF
.	.	TRBV11-3	TRBJ1-3	TGTACCAGACGGGCTGGAAACACCATATATTTT	CTRRAGNTIYF
.	.	TRBV5-1	TRBJ1-1	TGCGCCAGCAGCCCCGGGACCGCGAAACACAAGGGTGAGGTCTTT	CASSPGTAKHKGEVF
.	few	TRBV7-9	TRBJ1-6	TGTGCCAGCAGCTCCGACCCGCAACCCCTCCACTTT	CASSSDPQPLHF
TRBD2	.	TRBV6-2/TRBV6-3	TRBJ2-3	TGTGCCAGCAGTTACTCGACCCAATTCCCCAAGCGGGGGGGGACAGATACGCAGTATTTT	CASSYSTQFPKRGGTDTQYF
.	.	TRBV3-1	TRBJ2-1	TGTGCCAGCAGCCCCCCACTCGGGGGGCTTGATGAGCAGTTCTTC	CASSPPLGGLDEQFF
TRBD2	few	TRBV29-1	TRBJ2-1	TGCAGCGTTGTGCCGGGGGGGCGAAATGAGCAGTTCTTC	CSVVPGGRNEQFF
.	.	TRBV29-1	TRBJ1-2	TGCAGCGCCCCGGGACGAAATGGCTACACCTTC	CSAPGRNGYTF
.	many	TRBV20-1	TRBJ1-4	TGCAGTGCTCCAAGAAGGCGGCAGGGGAATGAAAAACTGTTTTTT	CSAPRRRQGNEKLFF
TRBD1	few	TRBV28	TRBJ2-3	TGTGCCAGCAGTTTCCCGGGACAGGGGACGAGCGGGGGCCCCACTAGCACAGATACGCAGTATTTT	CASSFPGQGTSGGPTSTDTQYF
.	many	TRBV7-2	TRBJ2-1	TGTGCCAGCAGCTTAAGAGGGGGGACCCGCTCCTACAATGAGCAGTTCTTC	CASSLRGGTRSYNEQFF
TRBD2	.	TRBV29-1	TRBJ2-3	TGCAGCGGAGGGAGGGTCGGACCTACAGATACGCAGTATTTT	CSGGRVGPTDTQYF
.	many	TRBV6-6	TRBJ1-6	TGTGCCAGCAGTTACTCGACGGTTGCACCCCTCCACTTT	CASSYSTVAPLHF
TRBD1	few	TRBV25-1	TRBJ2-1	TGTGCCAGCAGACAGGGGACTGAGCAGTTCTTC	CASRQGTEQFF
.	.	TRBV20-1	TRBJ2-3	TGCAGTGCTAGAGTCTATTCCCCGTCTCGGGTAGGAGATACGCAGTATTTT	CSARVYSPSRVGDTQYF
TRBD1	.	TRBV2	TRBJ1-4	TGTGCCAGCAGTGACGGGACAGGGCGAAATGAAAAACTGTTTTTT	CASSDGTGRNEKLFF
.	few	TRBV2	TRBJ2-1	TGTGCCAGCAGTCCCACCGGGTCCCGTAGGTACAATGAGCAGTTCTTC	CASSPTGSRRYNEQFF